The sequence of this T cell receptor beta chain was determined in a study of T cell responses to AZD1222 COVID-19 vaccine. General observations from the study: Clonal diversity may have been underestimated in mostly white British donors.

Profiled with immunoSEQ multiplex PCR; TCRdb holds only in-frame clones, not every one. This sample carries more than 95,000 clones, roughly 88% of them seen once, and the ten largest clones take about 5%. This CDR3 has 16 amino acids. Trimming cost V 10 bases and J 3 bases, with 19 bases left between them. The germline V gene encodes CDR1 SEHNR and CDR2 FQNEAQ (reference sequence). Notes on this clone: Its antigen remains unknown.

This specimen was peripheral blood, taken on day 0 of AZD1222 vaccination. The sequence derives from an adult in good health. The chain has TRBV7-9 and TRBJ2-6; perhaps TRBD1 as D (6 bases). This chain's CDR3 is CATHQGSAFGANVLTF. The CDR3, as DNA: TGTGCCACCCATCAGGGGTCGGCCTTTGGGGCCAACGTCCTGACTTTC. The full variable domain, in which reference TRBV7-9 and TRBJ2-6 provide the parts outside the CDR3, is DTGVSQNPRHKITKRGQNVTFRCDPISEHNRLYWYRQTLGQGPEFLTYFQNEAQLEKSRLLSDRFSAERPKGSFSTLEIQRTEQGDSAMYLCATHQGSAFGANVLTFGAGSRLTVL.